Listed below are T cell receptor beta chains from one sample, sequenced in a study of cytomegalovirus exposure and HLA in healthy donors. Clones were read by immunoSEQ multiplex PCR, and TCRdb kept only the in-frame ones, dropping some. In the table there are 55,000 to 70,000 clones, about 74% of which are singletons. The sequencing input was PBMCs. All receptors derive from a woman in her fifties or sixties in good health and CMV-seropositive. The CDR3 runs from the conserved cysteine through the conserved F or W. Fields, in order: clone size, D gene, J gene, V gene, CDR3 DNA, CDR3 protein. D genes are given only for firm matches. Clone size is shown for a subset of rows, as once, few, many or a class of expanded clone.

NA	TRBD1	TRBJ2-4	TRBV27	TGTGCCAGCAGTCTTGGACAGGGGGCTGCCAAAAACATTCAGTACTTC	CASSLGQGAAKNIQYF
few	TRBD1	TRBJ1-1	TRBV9	TGTGCCAGCAGCCCCGGACAGGGGCGTCCGGACACTGAAGCTTTCTTT	CASSPGQGRPDTEAFF
NA	NA	TRBJ1-5	TRBV2	TGTGCCAGCAGTGGGGACATCAATCAGCCCCAGCATTTT	CASSGDINQPQHF
NA	NA	TRBJ2-1	TRBV19	TGCTCCTCAGGGGACCTCTACAATGAGCAGTTCTTC	CSSGDLYNEQFF
few	TRBD1	TRBJ1-2	TRBV6-4	TGTGCCAGCAAACCTGACAGGGGGCATTATGGCTACACCTTC	CASKPDRGHYGYTF
NA	NA	TRBJ2-3	TRBV5-1	TGCGCCAGCAGCTTAGGAGATAGCACAGATACGCAGTATTTT	CASSLGDSTDTQYF
few	TRBD1	TRBJ1-5	TRBV6-5	TGTGCCAGCAGTGACTTGACAGGGAAACAGCCCCAGCATTTT	CASSDLTGKQPQHF
few	NA	TRBJ1-1	TRBV7-9	TGTGCCAGCAGCAGAGCAGGGGTCACTGAAGCTTTCTTT	CASSRAGVTEAFF
NA	TRBD2	TRBJ2-7	TRBV11-3	TGTGCCAGCAGCAGACAACTAGCGGGAGGGAACGAGCAGTACTTC	CASSRQLAGGNEQYF
NA	NA	TRBJ1-2	TRBV30	TGTGCCTGGAGTGTAAGGGGCGTCAGCACCCTCCCTAACTATGGCTACACCTTC	CAWSVRGVSTLPNYGYTF
NA	TRBD2	TRBJ2-2	TRBV5-1	TGCGCCAGCAGCCGTGCGGGGGGTGACACCGGGGAGCTGTTTTTT	CASSRAGGDTGELFF
NA	TRBD2	TRBJ2-5	TRBV2	TGTGCCAGCAGTGATGGAGTAGCGGGAGTTGAGACCCAGTACTTC	CASSDGVAGVETQYF
NA	TRBD2	TRBJ2-3	TRBV5-1	TGCGCCAGCAGCTTGTCACGGGGGGTCACAGATACGCAGTATTTT	CASSLSRGVTDTQYF
few	NA	TRBJ1-4	TRBV2	TGTGCCAGCAGTGAACGGACAGCTAATGAAAAACTGTTTTTT	CASSERTANEKLFF
once	TRBD2	TRBJ2-5	TRBV18	TGTGCCAGCTTATCTAGCGGTAAAGAGACCCAGTACTTC	CASLSSGKETQYF
NA	NA	TRBJ2-7	TRBV7-9	TGTGCCAGCAGCCAACTGGGACTCCAAGTCGAGCAGTACTTC	CASSQLGLQVEQYF
NA	NA	TRBJ1-1	TRBV7-8	TGTGCCAGCAGCTACAGGGACGAGTCGGAAGCTTTCTTT	CASSYRDESEAFF
NA	NA	TRBJ2-7	TRBV6-6	TGTGCCAGCACCGAACAGGGTCCAACCTACGAGCAGTACTTC	CASTEQGPTYEQYF
NA	NA	TRBJ1-1	TRBV7-6	TGTGCCAGCAGCTTAGATCAGAGGGCTGAAGCTTTCTTT	CASSLDQRAEAFF
NA	NA	TRBJ2-3	TRBV6-1	TGTGCCAGCAGTGAATCTAGCTTTATGCGCACAGATACGCAGTATTTT	CASSESSFMRTDTQYF
NA	NA	TRBJ2-5	TRBV7-9	TGTGCCAGCAGCTTAGGTCTAGTTGAGACCCAGTACTTC	CASSLGLVETQYF
few	TRBD1	TRBJ2-3	TRBV4-1	TGCGCCAGCAGCCGATCCGGGACAGGGGGCGAAGGCACAGATACGCAGTATTTT	CASSRSGTGGEGTDTQYF
NA	NA	TRBJ2-1	TRBV10-2	TGCGCCAGCAGTGAGCCCGGGACACCGGCCGATGAGCAGTTCTTC	CASSEPGTPADEQFF
NA	NA	TRBJ2-7	TRBV30	TGTGCCTGGAGTGAGGAGCGGGCCCACTACGAGCAGTACTTC	CAWSEERAHYEQYF